A single TCR beta chain is shown here with its context. What it recognizes is unknown. The data were obtained in a study of T cell responses to AZD1222 COVID-19 vaccine. Looking at the study overall: Second doses that came at about 4 or about 12 weeks were put together.

Broader study findings: The study found Spike-specific TCR breadth and depth rose after two AZD1222 doses. Seropositive status at baseline applied to only six AZD1222 recipients. Samples come after the peak T cell response, not at day 14.

The table came from immunoSEQ multiplex PCR; TCRdb's copy has only in-frame clones and leaves some out. The sample holds 50,000 or so clones, 75% to 90% seen once. Material: peripheral blood, obtained on day 0 of AZD1222 vaccination. The source of this sequence is an adult in good health.

The CDR3 sequence: CAWTGDSYGYTF. The CDR3 bases are TGTGCCTGGACCGGGGACAGCTATGGCTACACCTTC. The rearrangement joins TRBV30 to TRBJ1-2, with 7 bases matching TRBD1. Looked up from germline, CDR1 is GTSNPN and CDR2 is SVGIG (reference sequence). Trimming removed 4 bases from V and 4 bases from J; junction bases left unmatched: 3. CDR3 length: 12 amino acids.